This TCR beta chain was retrieved from a study of T-cell memory formation after mild COVID-19. Each CDR3 protein gets one entry after TCRdb re-called the 5' RACE reads with MiXCR. The data show around 400,000 distinct CDR3 sequences, approximately 25% seen once. Sequences were obtained from PBMCs or a T cell subset sorted from them (not recorded which). This TCR came from an adult woman who had mild COVID-19 (a few samples of this study predate the infection). Cell type and time point are not known.

DNA for the CDR3: TGTGCCAGCAGCGGACAGGGAACCTACGAGCAGTACTTC. This codes for CASSGQGTYEQYF. The genes are TRBV9 and TRBJ2-7; 7 bases are a match to TRBD1. The germline V gene encodes CDR1 SGDLS and CDR2 YYNGEE. This CDR3 comprises 13 residues. V lost 3 bases, J lost 2 bases, and 2 bases stayed unmatched.